Each of the 2 T cell receptor beta chains below was sequenced from the same sample in a study of shared T cell receptors in the human thymus. Clones were read by immunoSEQ multiplex PCR, and TCRdb kept only the in-frame ones, dropping some. The sample records about 380,000 clones, roughly 94% being singletons. Sequenced input: thymocytes. These receptor sequences come from a human donor.

This clone came up once. This chain uses TRBV30 with TRBJ2-5; TRBD2 aligns across 10 bases. This CDR3 region has 14 residues. The V segment lost 5 bases and the J segment 4 bases; nucleotides outside the gene matches: 7. CDR1 is GTSNPN and CDR2 is SVGIG in the germline V gene (reference sequence). Here the CDR3 DNA reads TGTGCCTGGTTAGCGGGAGGCCCTCCAGAGACCCAGTACTTC. Its translation is CAWLAGGPPETQYF.

This sequence joins TRBV7-9 and TRBJ1-2, with D possibly being TRBD1 (6 bases). Trimming shortened V by 5 bases and J by 8 bases, and 18 bases separated the two germline ends. The CDR3 loop spans 14 amino acids. Germline lookup yields CDR1 SEHNR and CDR2 FQNEAQ (reference sequence). The CDR3 loop reads CASSVQQGSYGYTF. In DNA, the CDR3 is TGTGCCAGCAGCGTGCAACAGGGTTCTTACGGCTACACCTTC.